This T cell receptor (beta chain) was captured in a study of molecular identifiers for immune sequencing clone quantification. Study-wide results and limits: In a background of 900,000 to 1,000,000 naive cells, spiked Jurkat TCR RNA from one cell was reportedly detectable.

Naive CD8 T cells underwent sorting with the CD8+CD4-CCR7+CD45RA+ definition. TCRdb reprocessed the PCR reads with MiXCR, giving one entry per CDR3 protein. The sample lists 460,000 or so distinct CDR3 sequences; about 21% were seen once. The ends were cut back, 2 bases at V and 6 bases at J, with 17 bases in the middle. The V gene's germline CDR1 is SGHVS and CDR2 FQNEAQ. CDR3 length equals 16 residues. Only a few counts were recorded for this clonotype. No antigen is known for it. This clonotype was obtained from a human donor in good health. Some libraries in this study had Jurkat cell RNA spiked in. The material sequenced was naive CD8+ T cells from blood, with Jurkat cell RNA spiked in. Subset noted: FACS-sorted CD8+CD4-CCR7+CD45RA+ naive T cells. The chain has TRBV7-8 and TRBJ1-5; D is unclear. CDR3 in amino acids: CASSLTLPGTSQPQHF. The CDR3 coding sequence is TGTGCCAGCAGCTTAACACTCCCAGGCACTAGTCAGCCCCAGCATTTT.